This T cell receptor (beta chain) stems from a study of blood T cell repertoires in COVID-19. Study overall: COVID-19 samples from acute and convalescent phases originated in the United States, Italy and Spain. Nucleic acid was either cDNA or gDNA, and it came from T cells, B-cell-depleted T cells, or PBMCs.

This clone has a single count. How the authors handled the data: Reference gene primer amplification gave nucleated cell count estimates. Method: immunoSEQ multiplex PCR; TCRdb's copy keeps in-frame clones and lacks some. V, J and clone size are taken as reported in that table, and D and trimming were inferred from the DNA itself. The sample includes around 160,000 clones, around 92% seen only once; the top ten take about 2.8%. Sequenced sample: peripheral blood. The clonotype originates from a man aged 55 to 70 with acute or convalescent COVID-19.

CDR3 amino acids: CATSAGTSNGNEQFF. CDR3 bases: TGTGCCACCAGCGCAGGGACTAGTAATGGCAATGAGCAGTTCTTC. The chain combines TRBV24-1 with TRBJ2-1; 8 bases map to TRBD2. Trimming at V came to 7 bases and at J to 6 bases, leaving 10 bases not matched to a gene. Germline V gives CDR1 KGHDR, CDR2 SFDVKD. The CDR3 extends over 15 amino acids.